This T cell receptor (beta chain) was recorded in a study of blood T cell repertoires in COVID-19. On the study more broadly: The United States, Italy and Spain provided the acute and convalescent COVID-19 samples.

CDR3 length equals 16 residues. Per germline, CDR1 SGHVT and CDR2 SQSDAQ. This clone appeared a single time. One end of the junction fails to match germline, which may point to a read error. The assay was immunoSEQ multiplex PCR, and TCRdb's table has in-frame clones only and misses some. The repertoire holds around 190,000 clones, with more than 75% as singletons. The cohort comprised adults aged roughly 18 to 95 years residing in about two dozen US areas. The clonotype originates from a woman between 50 and 59 years old with acute COVID-19. Sequenced input: PBMCs or T cells enriched from blood (not recorded which). The chain combines TRBV7-4 with TRBJ2-5; 11 nucleotides match TRBD2. The chain's CDR3 is CASSFRLAGCQEAQYF. The CDR3 region has the DNA TGTGCCAGCAGCTTTCGACTAGCGGGGTGCCAAGAGGCCCAGTACTTC.